This T cell receptor (beta chain) was captured by sequencing in a study of T cell responses to AZD1222 COVID-19 vaccine. Produced via immunoSEQ multiplex PCR; TCRdb's table is partial and in-frame only. In the table there are approximately 170,000 clones, around 90% of which are singletons. A note on this clone: Antigen unknown.

The germline CDR1 and CDR2 sequences are MNHEY and SVGEGT. The CDR3 is 14 amino acids. The V end was cut by 5 bases, the J end by 2 bases, with 13 bases between. Points from the study as a whole: Nearly half of spike-specific TCRs reportedly target unmutated variant regions.

The specimen comprised peripheral blood, sampled 28 days after the second AZD1222 dose. This sequence was found in an adult who received the AZD1222 COVID-19 vaccine. The rearrangement uses TRBV6-2 or TRBV6-3 and TRBJ2-7; D is perhaps TRBD2 (7 bases). Here the CDR3 DNA reads TGTGCCAGCAGTATAGGGGGGGGCCCCTACGAGCAGTACTTC. Translated, it gives CASSIGGGPYEQYF.